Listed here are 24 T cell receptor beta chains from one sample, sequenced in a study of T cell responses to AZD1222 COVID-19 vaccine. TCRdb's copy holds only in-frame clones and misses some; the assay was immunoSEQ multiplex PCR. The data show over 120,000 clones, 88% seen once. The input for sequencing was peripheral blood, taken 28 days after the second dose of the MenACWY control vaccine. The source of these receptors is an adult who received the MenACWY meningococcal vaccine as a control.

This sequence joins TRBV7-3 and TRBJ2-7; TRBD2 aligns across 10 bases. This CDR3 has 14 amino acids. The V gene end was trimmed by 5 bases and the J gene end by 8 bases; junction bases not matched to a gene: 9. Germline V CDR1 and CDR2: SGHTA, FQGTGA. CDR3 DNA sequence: TGTGCCAGCAGCCCCGATCGGACTAGCGGCAAGCAGTACTTC. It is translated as CASSPDRTSGKQYF.

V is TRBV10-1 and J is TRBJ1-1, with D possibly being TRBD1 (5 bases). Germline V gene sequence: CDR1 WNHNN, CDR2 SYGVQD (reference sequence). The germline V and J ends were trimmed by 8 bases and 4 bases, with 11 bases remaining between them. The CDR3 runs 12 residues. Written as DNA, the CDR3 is TGCGCCAGCGTCCCGGGGGGCACTGAAGCTTTCTTT. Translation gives CASVPGGTEAFF.

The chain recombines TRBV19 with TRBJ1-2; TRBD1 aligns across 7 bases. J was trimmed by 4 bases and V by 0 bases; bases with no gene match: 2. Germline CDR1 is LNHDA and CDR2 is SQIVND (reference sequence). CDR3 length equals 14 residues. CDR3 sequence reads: CASSIETGSYGYTF. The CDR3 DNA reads TGTGCCAGTAGTATAGAGACAGGGTCCTATGGCTACACCTTC. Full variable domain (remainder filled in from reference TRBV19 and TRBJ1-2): DGGITQSPKYLFRKEGQNVTLSCEQNLNHDAMYWYRQDPGQGLRLIYYSQIVNDFQKGDIAEGYSVSREKKESFPLTVTSAQKNPTAFYLCASSIETGSYGYTFGSGTRLTVV.

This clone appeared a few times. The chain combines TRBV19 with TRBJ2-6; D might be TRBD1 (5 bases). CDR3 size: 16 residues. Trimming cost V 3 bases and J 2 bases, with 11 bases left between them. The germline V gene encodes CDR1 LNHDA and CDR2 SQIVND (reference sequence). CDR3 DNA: TGTGCCAGTAGTATCAGGGTAGGAACTGGGGCCAACGTCCTGACTTTC. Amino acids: CASSIRVGTGANVLTF. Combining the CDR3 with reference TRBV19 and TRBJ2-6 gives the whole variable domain DGGITQSPKYLFRKEGQNVTLSCEQNLNHDAMYWYRQDPGQGLRLIYYSQIVNDFQKGDIAEGYSVSREKKESFPLTVTSAQKNPTAFYLCASSIRVGTGANVLTFGAGSRLTVL.

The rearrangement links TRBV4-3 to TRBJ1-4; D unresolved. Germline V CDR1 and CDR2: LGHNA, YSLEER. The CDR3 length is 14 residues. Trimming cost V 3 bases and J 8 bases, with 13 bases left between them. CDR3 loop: CASSQRVNVEKLFF. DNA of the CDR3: TGCGCCAGCAGCCAGAGGGTGAACGTGGAAAAACTGTTTTTT.

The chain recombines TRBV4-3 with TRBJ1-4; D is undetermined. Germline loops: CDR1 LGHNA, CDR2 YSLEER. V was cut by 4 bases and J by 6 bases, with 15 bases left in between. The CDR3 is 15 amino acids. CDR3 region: CASSPKSYSDEKLFF. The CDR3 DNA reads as TGCGCCAGCAGCCCTAAATCCTACAGCGATGAAAAACTGTTTTTT.

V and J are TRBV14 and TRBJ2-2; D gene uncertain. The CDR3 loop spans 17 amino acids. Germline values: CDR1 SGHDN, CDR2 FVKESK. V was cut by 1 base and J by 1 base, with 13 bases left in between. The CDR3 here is CASSQVPAAMNTGELFF. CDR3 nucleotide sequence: TGTGCCAGCAGCCAAGTTCCCGCAGCGATGAACACCGGGGAGCTGTTTTTT.

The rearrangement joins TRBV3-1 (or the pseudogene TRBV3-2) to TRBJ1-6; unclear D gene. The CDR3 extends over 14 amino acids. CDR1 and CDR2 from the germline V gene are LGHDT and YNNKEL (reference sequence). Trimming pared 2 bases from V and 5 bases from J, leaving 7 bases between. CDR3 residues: CASSQTANNSPLHF. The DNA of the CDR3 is TGTGCCAGCAGCCAAACAGCGAATAATTCACCCCTCCACTTT.

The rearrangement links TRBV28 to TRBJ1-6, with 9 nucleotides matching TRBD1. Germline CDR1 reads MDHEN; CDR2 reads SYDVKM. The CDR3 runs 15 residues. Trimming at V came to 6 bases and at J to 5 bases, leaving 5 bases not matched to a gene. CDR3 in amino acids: CASSRRDRDNSPLHF. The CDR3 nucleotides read TGTGCCAGCAGCCGGCGGGACAGGGATAATTCACCCCTCCACTTT. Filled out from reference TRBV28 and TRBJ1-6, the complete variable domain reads DVKVTQSSRYLVKRTGEKVFLECVQDMDHENMFWYRQDPGLGLRLIYFSYDVKMKEKGDIPEGYSVSREKKERFSLILESASTNQTSMYLCASSRRDRDNSPLHFGNGTRLTVT.

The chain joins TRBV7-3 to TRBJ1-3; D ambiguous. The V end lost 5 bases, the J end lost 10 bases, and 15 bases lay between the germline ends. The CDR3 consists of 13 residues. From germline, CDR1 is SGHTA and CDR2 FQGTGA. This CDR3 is CASSPTLDGTIYF. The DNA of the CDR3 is TGTGCCAGCAGCCCTACGCTTGATGGGACCATATATTTT.

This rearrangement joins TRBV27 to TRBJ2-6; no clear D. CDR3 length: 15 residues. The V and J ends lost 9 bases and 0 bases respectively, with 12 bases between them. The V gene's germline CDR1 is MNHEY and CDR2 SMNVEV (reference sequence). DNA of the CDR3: TGTGCCAGTTCTCCGCTCGACTCTGGGGCCAACGTCCTGACTTTC. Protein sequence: CASSPLDSGANVLTF.

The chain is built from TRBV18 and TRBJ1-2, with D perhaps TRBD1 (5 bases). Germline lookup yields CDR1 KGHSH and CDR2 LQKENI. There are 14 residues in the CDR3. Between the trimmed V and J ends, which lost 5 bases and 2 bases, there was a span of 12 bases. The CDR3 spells CASSDYAGNYGYTF. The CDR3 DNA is TGTGCCAGCTCAGACTATGCAGGGAACTATGGCTACACCTTC.

The CDR3: CASSAGTGGTEAFF. The CDR3 nucleotides read TGCGCCAGCAGCGCTGGAACAGGGGGCACTGAAGCTTTCTTT. The chain has TRBV5-1 and TRBJ1-1; 8 nucleotides agree with TRBD1. V gave up 4 bases and J gave up 4 bases; unmatched junction bases: 6. The CDR3 loop spans 14 amino acids. CDR1 and CDR2 (germline): SGHRS, YFSETQ.

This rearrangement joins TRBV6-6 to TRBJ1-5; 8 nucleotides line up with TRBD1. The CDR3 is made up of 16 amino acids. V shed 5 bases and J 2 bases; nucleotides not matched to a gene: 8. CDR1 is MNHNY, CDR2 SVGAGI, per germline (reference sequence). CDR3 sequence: CASSRQGQVRNQPQHF. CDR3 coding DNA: TGTGCCAGCAGTAGACAGGGACAGGTCCGCAATCAGCCCCAGCATTTT.

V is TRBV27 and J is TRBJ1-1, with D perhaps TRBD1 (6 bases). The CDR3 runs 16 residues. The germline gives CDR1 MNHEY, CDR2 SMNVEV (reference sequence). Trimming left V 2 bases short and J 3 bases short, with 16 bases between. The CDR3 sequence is CASSLLMGTLDTEAFF. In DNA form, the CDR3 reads TGTGCCAGCAGTTTACTAATGGGGACACTTGACACTGAAGCTTTCTTT.

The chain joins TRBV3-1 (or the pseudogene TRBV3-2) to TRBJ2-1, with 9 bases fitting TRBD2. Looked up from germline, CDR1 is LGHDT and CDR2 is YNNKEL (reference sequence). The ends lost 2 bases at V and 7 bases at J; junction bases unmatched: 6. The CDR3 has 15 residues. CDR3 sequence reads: CASSQFAGGINEQFF. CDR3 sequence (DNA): TGTGCCAGCAGCCAATTCGCGGGAGGGATAAATGAGCAGTTCTTC.

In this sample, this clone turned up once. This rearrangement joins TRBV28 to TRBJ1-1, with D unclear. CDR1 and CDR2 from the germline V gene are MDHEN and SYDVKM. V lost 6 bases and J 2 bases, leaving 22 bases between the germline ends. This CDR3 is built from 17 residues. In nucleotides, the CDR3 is TGTGCCAGCAGCAACGATACCGCGGATCGAGGAAACACTGAAGCTTTCTTT. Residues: CASSNDTADRGNTEAFF. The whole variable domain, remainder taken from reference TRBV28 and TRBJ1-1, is DVKVTQSSRYLVKRTGEKVFLECVQDMDHENMFWYRQDPGLGLRLIYFSYDVKMKEKGDIPEGYSVSREKKERFSLILESASTNQTSMYLCASSNDTADRGNTEAFFGQGTRLTVV.

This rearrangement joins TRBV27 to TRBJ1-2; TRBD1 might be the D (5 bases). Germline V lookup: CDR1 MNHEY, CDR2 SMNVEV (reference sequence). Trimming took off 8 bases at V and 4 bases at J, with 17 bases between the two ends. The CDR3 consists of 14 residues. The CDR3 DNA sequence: TGTGCCAGCGGTCCCCGGGGCCTCGGCTATGGCTACACCTTC. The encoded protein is CASGPRGLGYGYTF.

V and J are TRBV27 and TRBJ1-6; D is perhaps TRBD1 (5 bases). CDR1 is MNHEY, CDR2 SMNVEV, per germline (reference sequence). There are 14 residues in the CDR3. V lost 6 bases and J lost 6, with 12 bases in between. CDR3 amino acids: CASRLGGGNSPLHF. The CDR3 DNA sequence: TGTGCCAGCAGACTCGGGGGGGGTAATTCACCCCTCCACTTT.

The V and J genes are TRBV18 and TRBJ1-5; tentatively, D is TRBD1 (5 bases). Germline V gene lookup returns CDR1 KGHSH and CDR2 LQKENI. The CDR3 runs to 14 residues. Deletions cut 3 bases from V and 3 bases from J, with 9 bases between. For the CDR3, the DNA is TGTGCCAGCTCACCGTCCAGGGCCAATCAGCCCCAGCATTTT. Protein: CASSPSRANQPQHF.

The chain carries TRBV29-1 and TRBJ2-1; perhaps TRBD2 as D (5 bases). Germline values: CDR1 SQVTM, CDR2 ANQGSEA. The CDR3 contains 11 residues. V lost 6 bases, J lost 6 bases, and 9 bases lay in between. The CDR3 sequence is CSVRTRNEQFF. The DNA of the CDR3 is TGCAGCGTACGGACTCGCAATGAGCAGTTCTTC.

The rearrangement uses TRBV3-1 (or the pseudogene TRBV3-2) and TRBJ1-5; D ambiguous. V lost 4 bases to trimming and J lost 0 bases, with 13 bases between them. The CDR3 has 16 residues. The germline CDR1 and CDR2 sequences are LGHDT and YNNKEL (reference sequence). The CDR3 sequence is CASSRSRPNSNQPQHF. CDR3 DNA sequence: TGTGCCAGCAGCCGGTCCCGACCAAATAGCAATCAGCCCCAGCATTTT.

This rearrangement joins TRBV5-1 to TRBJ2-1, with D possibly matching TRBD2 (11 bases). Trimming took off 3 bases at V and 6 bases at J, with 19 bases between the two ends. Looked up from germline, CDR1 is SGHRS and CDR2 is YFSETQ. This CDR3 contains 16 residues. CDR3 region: CASSSTSGTGANEQFF. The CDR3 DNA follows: TGCGCCAGCAGCTCGACTAGCGGGACAGGGGCCAATGAGCAGTTCTTC.

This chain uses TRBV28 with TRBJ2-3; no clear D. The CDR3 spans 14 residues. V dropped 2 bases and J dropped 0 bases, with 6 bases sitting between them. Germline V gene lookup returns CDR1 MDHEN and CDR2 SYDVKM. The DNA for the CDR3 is TGTGCCAGCAGTTTAATGGACAGCACAGATACGCAGTATTTT. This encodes CASSLMDSTDTQYF.